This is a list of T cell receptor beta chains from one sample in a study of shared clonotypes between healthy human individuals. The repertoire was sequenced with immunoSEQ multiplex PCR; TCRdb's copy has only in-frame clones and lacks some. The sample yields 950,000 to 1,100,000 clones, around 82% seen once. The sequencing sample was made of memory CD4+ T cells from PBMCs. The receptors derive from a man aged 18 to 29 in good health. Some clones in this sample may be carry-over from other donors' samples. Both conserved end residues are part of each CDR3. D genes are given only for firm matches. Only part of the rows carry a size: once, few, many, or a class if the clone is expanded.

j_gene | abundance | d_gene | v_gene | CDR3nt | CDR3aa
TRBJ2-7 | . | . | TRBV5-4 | TGTGCCAGCAGCCCCCGAGGACCCTACGAGCAGTACTTC | CASSPRGPYEQYF
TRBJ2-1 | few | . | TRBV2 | TGTGCCAGCAATGGGTACAATGAGCAGTTCTTC | CASNGYNEQFF
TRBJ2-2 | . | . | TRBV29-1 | TGCAGCGTCGGTACAGGGCAAACCGGGGAGCTGTTTTTT | CSVGTGQTGELFF
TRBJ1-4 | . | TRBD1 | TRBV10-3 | TGTGCCATCGCAGAACAGGGGGGTAATGAAAAACTGTTTTTT | CAIAEQGGNEKLFF
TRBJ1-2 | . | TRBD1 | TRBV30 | TGTGCCTGGAGTGTTCAGGGGGGCTATGGCTACACCTTC | CAWSVQGGYGYTF
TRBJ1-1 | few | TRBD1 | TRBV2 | TGTGCCACCGGGACAGGGCTAGGAGCTTTCTTT | CATGTGLGAFF
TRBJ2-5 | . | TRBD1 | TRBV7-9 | TGTGCCAGCAGCTTCACAGGGGCGACAGAGACCCAGTACTTC | CASSFTGATETQYF
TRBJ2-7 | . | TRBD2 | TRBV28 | TGTGCCAGCAGTCCCCGCGGGCTAGCGGGGTACGAGCAGTACTTC | CASSPRGLAGYEQYF
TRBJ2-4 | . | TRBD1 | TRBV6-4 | TGTGCCAGCAGTGGGACAGGGGGAAATCTAGCCAAAAACATTCAGTACTTC | CASSGTGGNLAKNIQYF
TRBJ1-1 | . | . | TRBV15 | TGTGCCACCAGCAGAGGACAGGTCTACACTGAAGCTTTCTTT | CATSRGQVYTEAFF
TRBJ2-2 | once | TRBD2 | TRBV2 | TGTGCCAGCCTCAAGCGGGAGTATGATGGGGAGCTGTTTTTT | CASLKREYDGELFF
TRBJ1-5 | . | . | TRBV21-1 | TGTGCCAGCAGCAAACGGCACCCTTTCAGGAGCAATCAGCCCCAGCATTTT | CASSKRHPFRSNQPQHF
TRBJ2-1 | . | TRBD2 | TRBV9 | TGTGCCAGCAGCGTAGGTCTAGCGGGAGTATTTGAGCAGTTCTTC | CASSVGLAGVFEQFF
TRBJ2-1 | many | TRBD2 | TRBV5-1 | TGCGCCAGCAGCTTGGAGGCTAGCGGATACAATGAGCAGTTCTTC | CASSLEASGYNEQFF
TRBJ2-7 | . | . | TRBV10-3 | TGTGCCATCAGTGAACGAGGGGAGGACGAGCAGTACTTC | CAISERGEDEQYF
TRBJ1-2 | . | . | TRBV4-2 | TGTGCCAGCAGCCAGTTTGGCTCAGAAGGCTACACCTTC | CASSQFGSEGYTF
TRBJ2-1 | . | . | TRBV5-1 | TGCGCCAGCAGCCAAGGGACGAGCTCCTACAATGAGCAGTTCTTC | CASSQGTSSYNEQFF
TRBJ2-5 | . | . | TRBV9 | TGTGCCAGCAGCGTATTATGGGACGATGGGGCCCAGTACTTC | CASSVLWDDGAQYF
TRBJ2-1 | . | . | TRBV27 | TGTGCCAGCAGTAGACAGGGAGGTGAGCAGTTCTTC | CASSRQGGEQFF
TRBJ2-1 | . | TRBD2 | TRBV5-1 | TGCGCCAGCACCCTTAGCGGGGCCATCTCCTACAATGAGCAGTTCTTC | CASTLSGAISYNEQFF
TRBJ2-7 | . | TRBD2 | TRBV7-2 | TGTGCCAGCAGCCCTAGCGGGGTTTTAGCCTACGAGCAGTACTTC | CASSPSGVLAYEQYF
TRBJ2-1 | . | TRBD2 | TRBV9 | TGTGCCAGCAGCCCTAACGGACTAGCGCAGCTCAATGAGCAGTTCTTC | CASSPNGLAQLNEQFF
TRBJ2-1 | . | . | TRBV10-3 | TGTGCCAGCCGGGACGCCTACAATGAGCAGTTCTTC | CASRDAYNEQFF
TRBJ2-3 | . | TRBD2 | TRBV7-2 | TGTGCCAGCAGCGACCTGGGACTAGCGGGAGGTACGCAGTATTTT | CASSDLGLAGGTQYF
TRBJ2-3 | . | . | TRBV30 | TGTGCCTGGACTCCGGGACGCCGCACAGATACGCAGTATTTT | CAWTPGRRTDTQYF
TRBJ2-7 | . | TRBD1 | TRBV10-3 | TGTGCCAACTCGAGGGACAGTCCCTCTAGGAGGTACTTC | CANSRDSPSRRYF
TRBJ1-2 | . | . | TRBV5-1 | TGCGCCAGCAGCTTGGCTCAGCCCCCTAACTATGGCTACACCTTC | CASSLAQPPNYGYTF
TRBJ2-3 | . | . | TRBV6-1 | TGTGCCAGCGTTCTAGGGACAGATACGCAGTATTTT | CASVLGTDTQYF
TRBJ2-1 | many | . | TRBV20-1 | TGCAGTGCTAGGAACTTGGATGAGCAGTTCTTC | CSARNLDEQFF
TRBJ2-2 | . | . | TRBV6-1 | TGTGCCAGCAGTGAATTAATAGGGGACACCGGGGAGCTGTTTTTT | CASSELIGDTGELFF
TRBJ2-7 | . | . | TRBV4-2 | TGTGCCAGCAGCCAAGAGGCCCTGGGGGACTCTTCCTACGAGCAGTACTTC | CASSQEALGDSSYEQYF
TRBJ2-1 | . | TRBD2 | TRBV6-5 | TGTGCCAGCAGTTATACGGGAGGGCCATGGGATGAGCAGTTCTTC | CASSYTGGPWDEQFF
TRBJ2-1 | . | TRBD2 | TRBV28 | TGTGCCAGCAGACCTGGTTCCGGGACTAGCGCCCGCGAGCAGTTCTTC | CASRPGSGTSAREQFF
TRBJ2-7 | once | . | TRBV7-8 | TGTGCCAGCAGCTTAGGAGAGGGGTACGAGCAGTACTTC | CASSLGEGYEQYF
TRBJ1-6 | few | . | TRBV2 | TGTGCCAGCAGTGAATTGACGCCGGCACCCCACCACTTT | CASSELTPAPHHF
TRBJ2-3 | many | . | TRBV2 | TGTGCCAGCAGTGAACCATTCACAGATACGCAGTATTTT | CASSEPFTDTQYF
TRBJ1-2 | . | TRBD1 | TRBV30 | TGTGCCTTCCTTCCGGGACAGACCTATGGCTACACCTTC | CAFLPGQTYGYTF
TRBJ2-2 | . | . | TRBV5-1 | TGCGCCAGCAGCCCGCCCTTCCGTCAAGCGAACACCGGGGAGCTGTTTTTT | CASSPPFRQANTGELFF
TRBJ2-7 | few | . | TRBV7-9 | TGTGCCAGCAGCTCGGACACCCCGGAGTACTTC | CASSSDTPEYF
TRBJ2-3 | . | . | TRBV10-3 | TGTGCCATCACCGGCGGCCCGGGCACAGATACGCAGTATTTT | CAITGGPGTDTQYF
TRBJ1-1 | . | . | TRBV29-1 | TGCAGCGCAGAAGGGGGGACGCTTGAAGCTTTCTTT | CSAEGGTLEAFF
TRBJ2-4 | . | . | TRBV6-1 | TGTGCCAGCAGTGAAGGTAGCTTTATAGCCAAAAACATTCAGTACTTC | CASSEGSFIAKNIQYF
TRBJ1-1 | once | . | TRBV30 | TGTGCCTGGAGGGGCGGGGGAAGTAAGGCTTTCTTT | CAWRGGGSKAFF
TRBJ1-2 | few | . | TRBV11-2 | TGTGCCAGCAGCCCCCCCCTAGGGTTTGGCTACACCTTC | CASSPPLGFGYTF
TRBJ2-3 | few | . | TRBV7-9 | TGTGCCAGCAGCCGATCGGAGCGAGATACGCAGTATTTT | CASSRSERDTQYF
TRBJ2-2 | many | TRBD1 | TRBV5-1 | TGCGCCAGCAGCTTGCAGGGGGCCATCGGGGAGCTGTTTTTT | CASSLQGAIGELFF
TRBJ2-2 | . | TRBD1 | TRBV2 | TGTGCCAGCAGTTGGGACAGGGGGTCCCACGGGGAGCTGTTTTTT | CASSWDRGSHGELFF
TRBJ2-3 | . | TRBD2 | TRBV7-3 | TGTGCCAGCAGCTTATTTAGCGGGGTGGCAGATACGCAGTATTTT | CASSLFSGVADTQYF
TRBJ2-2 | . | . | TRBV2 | TGTGCCAGCAGTCGGACGGATGGGTCGAACACCGGGGAGCTGTTTTTT | CASSRTDGSNTGELFF
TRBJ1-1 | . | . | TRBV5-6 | TGTGCCAGCAGCTGGGGGTCGGCAGTTGGAGCTTTCTTT | CASSWGSAVGAFF
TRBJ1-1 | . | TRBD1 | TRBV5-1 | TGCGCCAGCAGCAAACAGGGGGCCGACACTGAAGCTTTCTTT | CASSKQGADTEAFF
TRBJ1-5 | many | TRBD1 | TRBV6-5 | TGTGCCAGCAGTTACTCGGGACAGGGTAGACAGCCCCAGCATTTT | CASSYSGQGRQPQHF
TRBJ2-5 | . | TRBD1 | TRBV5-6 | TGTGCCAGCAGCTGGGACAGGGTAGCAGAGACCCAGTACTTC | CASSWDRVAETQYF
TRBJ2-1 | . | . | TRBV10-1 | TGCGCCAGCGGCGGGTTGGATGAGCAGTTCTTC | CASGGLDEQFF
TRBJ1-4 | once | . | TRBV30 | TGTGCCTGGAGTCCGGGACAAGCAACTAATGAAAAACTGTTTTTT | CAWSPGQATNEKLFF
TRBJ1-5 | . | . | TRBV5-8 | TGTGCCAGCAGCAGTACGACGGGCAATCAGCCCCAGCATTTT | CASSSTTGNQPQHF
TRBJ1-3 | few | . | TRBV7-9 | TGTGCCAGCGGCACTGGACGAATCGCTGGAAACACCATATATTTT | CASGTGRIAGNTIYF
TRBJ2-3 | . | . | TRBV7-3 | TGTGCCAGCAGCTTAGCCCAGGGTGCTGATACGCAGTATTTT | CASSLAQGADTQYF
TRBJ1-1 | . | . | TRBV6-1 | TGTGCCAGCAACCTTAGACAGGCGAACACTGAAGCTTTCTTT | CASNLRQANTEAFF